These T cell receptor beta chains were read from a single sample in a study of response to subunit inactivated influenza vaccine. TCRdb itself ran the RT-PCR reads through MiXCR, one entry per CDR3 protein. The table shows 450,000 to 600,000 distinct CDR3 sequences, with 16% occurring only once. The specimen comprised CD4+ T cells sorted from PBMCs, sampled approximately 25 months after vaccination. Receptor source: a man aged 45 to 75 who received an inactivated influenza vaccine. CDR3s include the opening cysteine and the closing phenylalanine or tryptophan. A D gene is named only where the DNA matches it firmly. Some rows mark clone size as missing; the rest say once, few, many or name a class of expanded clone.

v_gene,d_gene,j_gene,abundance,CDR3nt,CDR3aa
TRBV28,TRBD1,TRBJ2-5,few,TGTGCCAGCAGTTTATACCCAATGACAGGGGGCTATGAGACCCAGTACTTC,CASSLYPMTGGYETQYF
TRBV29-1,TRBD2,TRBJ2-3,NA,TGCAGCGCGACTAGCGGGAGGGCAGATACGCAGTATTTT,CSATSGRADTQYF
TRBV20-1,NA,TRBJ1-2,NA,TGCAGTGCATTCCAGGGGTATGGCTACACCTTC,CSAFQGYGYTF
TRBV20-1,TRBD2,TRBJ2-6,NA,TGCAGTGCTAGAACCCGGGAGGGGACTGGGGCCAACGTCCTGACTTTC,CSARTREGTGANVLTF
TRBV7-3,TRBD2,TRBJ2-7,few,TGTGCCAGCAGCCTAGACGCGGGAGGGATCTACGAGCAGTACTTC,CASSLDAGGIYEQYF
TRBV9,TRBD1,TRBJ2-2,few,TGTGCCAGCAGCTCGCGGACAGGGGGACCCACCGGGGAGCTGTTTTTT,CASSSRTGGPTGELFF
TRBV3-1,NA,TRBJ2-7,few,TGTGCCAGCAGCCAAGATGTGGCTAGCGCGTACTACGAGCAGTACTTC,CASSQDVASAYYEQYF
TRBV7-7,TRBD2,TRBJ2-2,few,TGTGCTAGCAGCTCCTCGGCGGGGGGCCCTTTGAACACCGGGGAGCTGTTTTTT,CASSSSAGGPLNTGELFF
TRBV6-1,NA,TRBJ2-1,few,TGTGCCAGCAGTCCTACTAGCTCGGAGGGGGTAAATGAGCAGTTCTTC,CASSPTSSEGVNEQFF
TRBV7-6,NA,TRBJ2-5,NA,TGTGCCAGCAACCTCGACATCCGGGAGACCCAGTACTTC,CASNLDIRETQYF
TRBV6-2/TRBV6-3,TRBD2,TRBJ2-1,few,TGTGCCAGCAGTACCCATAGCGGGAGGGGGAATGAGCAGTTCTTC,CASSTHSGRGNEQFF
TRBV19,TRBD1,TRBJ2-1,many,TGTGCCACTTCCGGGACAGGGAATAACAATGAGCAGTTCTTC,CATSGTGNNNEQFF
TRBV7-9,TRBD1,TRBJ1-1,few,TGTGCCAGCAGGGAAACGGGGACAGCAAACACTGAAGCTTTCTTT,CASRETGTANTEAFF
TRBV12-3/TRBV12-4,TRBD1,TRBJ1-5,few,TGTGCCAGCAGGGCCGGGACAGGCGGATTTTATAGCAATCAGCCCCAGCATTTT,CASRAGTGGFYSNQPQHF
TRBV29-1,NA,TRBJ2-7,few,TGCAGCGTCCGGAATAAAGGGCCTTTCTACGAGCAGTACTTC,CSVRNKGPFYEQYF
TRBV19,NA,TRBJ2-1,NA,TGTGCCAGTAGTAAAGACAGAGATTCATTCAATGAGCAGTTCTTC,CASSKDRDSFNEQFF
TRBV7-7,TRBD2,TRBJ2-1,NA,TGTGCTAGCAGCTTAGGCGGGGGGGCTATCAATGAGCAGTTCTTC,CASSLGGGAINEQFF
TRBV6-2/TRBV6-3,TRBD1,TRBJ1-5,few,TGTGCCAGCAGTGACAGGGCTGAACAGCCCCAGCATTTT,CASSDRAEQPQHF
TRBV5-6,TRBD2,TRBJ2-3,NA,TGTGCCAGCAGCGCGGGACTAGCCTGCGATACGCAGTATTTT,CASSAGLACDTQYF
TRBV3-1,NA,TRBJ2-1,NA,TGTGCCAGCAGCCGGTCGGGGCCGAGGAATGAGCAGTTCTTC,CASSRSGPRNEQFF
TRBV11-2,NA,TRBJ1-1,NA,TGTGCCAGCAGCACTAGAACTGTGAACACTGAAGCTTTCTTT,CASSTRTVNTEAFF
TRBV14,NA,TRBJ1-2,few,TGTGCCAGCAGCCAAGACAGGGGCGGCTACACCTTC,CASSQDRGGYTF
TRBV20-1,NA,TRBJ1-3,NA,TGCAGTGCCCTTCACCAGGACACCATATATTTT,CSALHQDTIYF
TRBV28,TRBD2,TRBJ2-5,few,TGTGCCAGCAGTTTCTTGCTAGCGGGTAGGGGAGAGACCCAGTACTTC,CASSFLLAGRGETQYF
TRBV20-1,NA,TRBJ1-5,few,TGCAGTGCTAGAGATATGGGCCGGCGAAATCAGCCCCAGCATTTT,CSARDMGRRNQPQHF
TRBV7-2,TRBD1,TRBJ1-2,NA,TGTGCCAGCAGCACAAGACAGGGGGCGAATAACTATGGCTACACCTTC,CASSTRQGANNYGYTF